This T cell receptor beta chain was sequenced for a study of T cells in Graves' hyperthyroidism and ophthalmopathy. Turning to the study itself: Peripheral blood collection took place at initial diagnosis, before any treatment. Study results and limitations: The model anticipated ophthalmopathy a median about six months pre-onset.

Amplified regions were TCR beta CDR3 sequences from RNA transcripts. Carried out on the TCR CDR3, a first-round RT-PCR used the HTBI primer set. TCRdb re-called the multiplex PCR reads with MiXCR, one entry per CDR3 protein. Counted here are 300,000 to 400,000 distinct CDR3 sequences, roughly a fifth occurring once; the ten biggest clones make up around half. This clonotype was observed once. Its antigen is undetermined. The V gene end was trimmed by 6 bases and the J gene end by 5 bases; junction bases not matched to a gene: 15. CDR1 is SNHLY, CDR2 FYNNEI, per germline. The CDR3 sequence is 16 residues long. The hyperthyroidism was newly diagnosed and had lasted under 2 months; the patients were aged 18 to 65.

This clonotype was sampled from a woman between 45 and 60 years old with Graves' hyperthyroidism. Sequenced material: blood. This chain joins TRBV2 and TRBJ1-1, with 7 bases aligning to TRBD1. The CDR3 DNA sequence: TGTGCCAGCAGGGCCAGGGGACAGCCCCGGAGAACTGAAGCTTTCTTT. Translated: CASRARGQPRRTEAFF. Full variable domain (remainder filled in from reference TRBV2 and TRBJ1-1): EPEVTQTPSHQVTQMGQEVILRCVPISNHLYFYWYRQILGQKVEFLVSFYNNEISEKSEIFDDQFSVERPDGSNFTLKIRSTKLEDSAMYFCASRARGQPRRTEAFFGQGTRLTVV.